Listed below are T cell receptor beta chains from one sample, sequenced in a study of OX40 agonist ivuxolimab in advanced cancers. The method was immunoSEQ multiplex PCR; TCRdb's version includes in-frame clones alone and lacks a portion of them. Counted here are about 39,000 clones, about 93% occurring once; the ten biggest clones make up roughly a fifth. Sample: CD4+ or CD8+ T cells sorted from blood, taken in a trial of the OX40 agonist ivuxolimab. All receptors derive from an adult with an advanced solid tumor such as melanoma, head and neck, liver or kidney cancer. The CDR3 runs from the conserved cysteine through the conserved F or W. The order of the fields is clone size, J gene, V gene, D gene, CDR3 DNA, CDR3 protein. The D gene is left open where the match is weak. Expanded clones get a size class; other rows say once, few or many, or leave the size out.

. TRBJ1-2 TRBV7-8 . TGTGCCAGCAGCCCAGGGGATCCCTATGGCTACACCTTC CASSPGDPYGYTF
. TRBJ2-2 TRBV19 . TGTGCCAGTAGTATGACGGGTTTGGGCGGGGAGCTGTTTTTT CASSMTGLGGELFF
. TRBJ2-4 TRBV1 . TGCACCAGAACTAGCGAACTAGCCAAAAACATTCAGTACTTC CTRTSELAKNIQYF
few TRBJ2-7 TRBV6-1 . TGTGCCAGCAGTGAAGGCAGATCCTACGAGCAGTACTTC CASSEGRSYEQYF
. TRBJ1-6 TRBV7-2 . TGTGCCAGCAGCCCTCGGACAGACTATAATTCACCCCTCCACTTT CASSPRTDYNSPLHF
. TRBJ2-7 TRBV19 . TGTGCCAGTAGTAGCTCCGCAGGATACGAGCAGTACTTC CASSSSAGYEQYF
once TRBJ2-7 TRBV27 . TGTGCCAGCAGTTTAATGGGGGACCCCCACGAGCAGTACTTC CASSLMGDPHEQYF
. TRBJ1-2 TRBV27 TRBD1 TGTGCCAGCAGTTCACAGGGGCCCTATGGCTACACCTTC CASSSQGPYGYTF
once TRBJ2-5 TRBV29-1 . TGCAGCGTTGAAGACGGACTCCGTGAGACCCAGTACTTC CSVEDGLRETQYF
. TRBJ1-3 TRBV11-2 . TGTGCCAGCAGCTCGTCGACAGAAAACACCATATATTTT CASSSSTENTIYF
. TRBJ2-5 TRBV5-1 . TGCGCCAGCAGCTTGGCCGGGGAGACCCAGTACTTC CASSLAGETQYF
. TRBJ2-1 TRBV5-4 . TGTGCCAGCAGCTTGGCCGCCATTCCAACTGGGGATGAGCAGTTCTTC CASSLAAIPTGDEQFF
once TRBJ2-7 TRBV6-1 . TGTGCCAGCAGGCCAGGAGTAACATACGAGCAGTACTTC CASRPGVTYEQYF
. TRBJ1-2 TRBV7-6 TRBD1 TGTGCCAGCAGCTTAGATATGGCAGGGGGCGCCGATGTATATGGCTACACCTTC CASSLDMAGGADVYGYTF
medium-sized TRBJ2-7 TRBV9 TRBD1 TGTGCCAGCAGTGGTGGGGGACAGGGCCAGCGGCAGTACTTC CASSGGGQGQRQYF
. TRBJ2-3 TRBV28 . TGTGCCAGCAGTCCAATAACCGACGGGAGCATTACAGATACGCAGTATTTT CASSPITDGSITDTQYF
. TRBJ2-3 TRBV29-1 TRBD2 TGCAGCCCCCGACTAGCGGGCACAGATACGCAGTATTTT CSPRLAGTDTQYF
. TRBJ2-1 TRBV15 TRBD2 TGTGCCACCAGCAGGACTAGCGGGGGCCCGGAGCAGTTCTTC CATSRTSGGPEQFF
few TRBJ2-1 TRBV15 . TGTGCCACCAGCCTTTTGGGGAGCTCCTACAATGAGCAGTTCTTC CATSLLGSSYNEQFF
. TRBJ2-7 TRBV30 TRBD1 TGTGCCTCCCTGACAGGGGCCTACGAGCAGTACTTC CASLTGAYEQYF
once TRBJ1-1 TRBV7-8 . TGTGCCAGCAGCCTCCCAGGGTTTGGTAACATGAACACTGAAGCTTTCTTT CASSLPGFGNMNTEAFF
. TRBJ2-7 TRBV6-4 . TGTGCCAGGGAGGGCATATTTAGCGAGCAGTACTTC CAREGIFSEQYF
once TRBJ2-7 TRBV11-2 TRBD2 TGTGCCAGCAGCCCGTTTCGGGAGGGCTCCTACGAGCAGTACTTC CASSPFREGSYEQYF
. TRBJ2-2 TRBV28 TRBD1 TGTGCCAGCAGTAGGGACAGGGGGAGGACCGGGGAGCTGTTTTTT CASSRDRGRTGELFF
. TRBJ2-3 TRBV7-8 . TGTGCCAGCAGCGCAGACAGTACTAGGGACGCAGATACGCAGTATTTT CASSADSTRDADTQYF
. TRBJ2-1 TRBV6-4 . TGTGCCAGCAGTGACGGGTGGAGCGTATCCTACAATGAGCAGTTCTTC CASSDGWSVSYNEQFF
. TRBJ2-3 TRBV7-2 . TGTGCCAGCAGCTCCTCTTCATCATACACAGATACGCAGTATTTT CASSSSSSYTDTQYF
. TRBJ2-7 TRBV6-6 TRBD1 TGTGCCAGCAACGGGGACAGAGGTGGGTACGAGCAGTACTTC CASNGDRGGYEQYF
. TRBJ2-7 TRBV10-3 . TGTGCCATCAGCGGGACTTCACCCTACGAGCAGTACTTC CAISGTSPYEQYF
. TRBJ2-1 TRBV7-3 . TGTGCCAGCAGCCCAAGCGGGCCTGGGGAGCAGTTCTTC CASSPSGPGEQFF
once TRBJ1-1 TRBV4-2 . TGTGCCAGCAGCCCCCTTGAGACAGCAAACACTGAAGCTTTCTTT CASSPLETANTEAFF
. TRBJ2-1 TRBV19 . TGTGCCAGTAGTATGATAGGCGGCCCCAATGAGCAGTTCTTC CASSMIGGPNEQFF
. TRBJ1-1 TRBV19 . TGTGCCAGTAGTATATCCGGGGACACTGAAGCTTTCTTT CASSISGDTEAFF
. TRBJ2-5 TRBV30 . TGTGCCTGGAGTGTAAAAGAGCAAACCCGGCTCTCGGGTGGAGAGACCCAGTACTTC CAWSVKEQTRLSGGETQYF
once TRBJ2-5 TRBV6-1 . TGTGCCAGCAGTGACACAAAAGAGACCCAGTACTTC CASSDTKETQYF
. TRBJ2-3 TRBV11-2 . TGTGCCAGCAGCTTAGTAGGACGGCTCACAGATACGCAGTATTTT CASSLVGRLTDTQYF
once TRBJ2-3 TRBV28 TRBD2 TGTGCCAGCAGTTTCCTGCTAGCGGCTACAGATACGCAGTATTTT CASSFLLAATDTQYF
. TRBJ2-7 TRBV4-1 TRBD2 TGCGCCAGCAGCCAAGTTAAGCGGGAGCTCGGGCAGTACTTC CASSQVKRELGQYF
. TRBJ2-7 TRBV13 TRBD2 TGTGCCAGCAGCTTCGCCACTAGCGGGAGTTACGAGCAGTACTTC CASSFATSGSYEQYF
few TRBJ1-3 TRBV21-1 . TGTGCCAGCAGCAAAGATAAGAGGACCGGAAACACCATATATTTT CASSKDKRTGNTIYF